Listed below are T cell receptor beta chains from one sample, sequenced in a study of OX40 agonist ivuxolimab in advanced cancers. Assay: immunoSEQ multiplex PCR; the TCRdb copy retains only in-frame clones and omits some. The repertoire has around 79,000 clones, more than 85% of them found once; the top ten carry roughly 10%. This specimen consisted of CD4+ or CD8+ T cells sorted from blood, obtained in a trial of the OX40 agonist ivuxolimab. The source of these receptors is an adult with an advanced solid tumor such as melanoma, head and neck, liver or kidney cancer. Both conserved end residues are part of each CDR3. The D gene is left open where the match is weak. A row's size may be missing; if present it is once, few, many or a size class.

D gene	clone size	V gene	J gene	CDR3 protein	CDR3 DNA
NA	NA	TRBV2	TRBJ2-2	CASRSPRGPTGELFF	TGTGCCAGCAGATCCCCCAGGGGCCCCACCGGGGAGCTGTTTTTT
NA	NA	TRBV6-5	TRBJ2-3	CASSYWGADSTDTQYF	TGTGCCAGCAGTTACTGGGGCGCGGACAGCACAGATACGCAGTATTTT
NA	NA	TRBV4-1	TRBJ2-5	CASSQDTETQYF	TGCGCCAGCAGCCAAGATACGGAGACCCAGTACTTC
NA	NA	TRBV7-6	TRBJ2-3	CASSLAGGGADTQYF	TGTGCCAGCAGCTTAGCGGGGGGCGGGGCAGATACGCAGTATTTT
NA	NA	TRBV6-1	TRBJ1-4	CASSVRGELEKLFF	TGTGCCAGCAGTGTAAGGGGGGAGTTGGAAAAACTGTTTTTT
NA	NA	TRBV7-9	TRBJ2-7	CASSSPRTGFDSYEQYF	TGTGCCAGCAGCTCGCCCCGCACAGGGTTTGACTCCTACGAGCAGTACTTC
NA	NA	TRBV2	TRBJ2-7	CASSEWGLTSYEQYF	TGTGCCAGCAGTGAATGGGGACTGACCTCCTACGAGCAGTACTTC
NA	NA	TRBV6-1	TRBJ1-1	CASSEEGGAGTEAFF	TGTGCCAGCAGTGAAGAAGGAGGCGCGGGCACTGAAGCTTTCTTT
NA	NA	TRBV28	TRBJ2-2	CASSSAFVVDTGELFF	TGTGCCAGCAGTTCGGCCTTTGTTGTGGACACCGGGGAGCTGTTTTTT
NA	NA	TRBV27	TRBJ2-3	CASRRQGGKADTQYF	TGTGCCAGCAGACGACAGGGCGGGAAGGCAGATACGCAGTATTTT
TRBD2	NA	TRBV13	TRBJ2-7	CASSPSSGGTYEQYF	TGTGCCAGCAGCCCCTCTAGCGGGGGGACTTACGAGCAGTACTTC
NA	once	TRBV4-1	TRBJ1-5	CASSQVSNQPQHF	TGCGCCAGCAGCCAAGTGTCGAATCAGCCCCAGCATTTT
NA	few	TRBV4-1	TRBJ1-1	CASSQDNIYTEAFF	TGCGCCAGCAGCCAGGACAATATCTACACTGAAGCTTTCTTT
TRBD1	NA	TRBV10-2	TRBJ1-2	CASRPGGYGYTF	TGCGCCAGCAGACCAGGGGGGTATGGCTACACCTTC
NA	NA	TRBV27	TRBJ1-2	CASSLSVGPLNYGYTF	TGTGCCAGCAGTTTATCGGTCGGCCCCCTTAACTATGGCTACACCTTC
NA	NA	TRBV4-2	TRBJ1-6	CASSQERTMGSPLHF	TGTGCCAGCAGCCAAGAACGGACAATGGGATCACCCCTCCACTTT
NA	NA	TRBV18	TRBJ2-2	CASSRIPGREISGELFF	TGTGCCAGCTCCCGTATTCCCGGACGGGAAATATCCGGGGAGCTGTTTTTT
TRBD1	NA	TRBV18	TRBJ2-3	CASSPRWDRNDDTQYF	TGTGCCAGCTCACCACGATGGGACAGGAACGACGATACGCAGTATTTT
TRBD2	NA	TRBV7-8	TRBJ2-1	CASSPGLAGGSYNEQFF	TGTGCCAGCAGCCCCGGACTAGCGGGGGGTTCCTACAATGAGCAGTTCTTC
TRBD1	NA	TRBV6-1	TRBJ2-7	CASSERGWTGSGEQYF	TGTGCCAGCAGTGAAAGGGGCTGGACAGGTTCCGGCGAGCAGTACTTC
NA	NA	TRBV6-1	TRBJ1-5	CASSEAPPGTQVPQHF	TGTGCCAGCAGTGAAGCCCCGCCGGGGACCCAAGTGCCCCAGCATTTT
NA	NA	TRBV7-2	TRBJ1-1	CASSPQLDGAPEAFF	TGTGCCAGCAGCCCTCAATTAGACGGGGCCCCTGAAGCTTTCTTT
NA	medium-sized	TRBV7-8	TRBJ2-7	CASSYRGEQYF	TGTGCCAGCAGTTATAGGGGCGAGCAGTACTTC
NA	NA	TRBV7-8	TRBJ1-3	CASSSGGPGNTIYF	TGTGCCAGCAGCTCTGGAGGACCTGGAAACACCATATATTTT
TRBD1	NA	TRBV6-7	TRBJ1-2	CASSDVRTGRVVYGYTF	TGTGCCAGCAGTGATGTCAGGACAGGGAGGGTAGTTTATGGCTACACCTTC
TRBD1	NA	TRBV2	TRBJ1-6	CASSGNTDRGSYNSPLHF	TGTGCCAGCAGTGGAAATACAGACAGGGGGTCCTATAATTCACCCCTCCACTTT
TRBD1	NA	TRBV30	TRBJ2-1	CAWSAETGGAYNEQFF	TGTGCCTGGAGTGCCGAGACAGGGGGCGCTTACAATGAGCAGTTCTTC
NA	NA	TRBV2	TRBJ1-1	CASNIAKWTEAFF	TGTGCCAGCAACATCGCTAAGTGGACTGAAGCTTTCTTT
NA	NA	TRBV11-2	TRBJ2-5	CASSLGPALDQYF	TGTGCCAGCAGCTTAGGGCCAGCTTTGGACCAGTACTTC
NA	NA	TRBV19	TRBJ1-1	CASTLGNTEAFF	TGTGCCAGTACCTTAGGGAACACTGAAGCTTTCTTT
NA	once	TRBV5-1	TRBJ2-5	CASSLRQQETQYF	TGCGCCAGCAGCCTTCGTCAGCAAGAGACCCAGTACTTC
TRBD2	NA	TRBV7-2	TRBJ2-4	CASSTGTSGGTRGGDIQYF	TGTGCCAGCAGCACCGGGACTAGCGGGGGGACACGAGGCGGGGACATTCAGTACTTC
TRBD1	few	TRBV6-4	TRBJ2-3	CASGGTGGADTQYF	TGTGCCAGCGGCGGGACAGGGGGCGCAGATACGCAGTATTTT
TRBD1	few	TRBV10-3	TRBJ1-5	CAISELWTGDQPQHF	TGTGCCATCAGTGAGTTATGGACAGGGGATCAGCCCCAGCATTTT
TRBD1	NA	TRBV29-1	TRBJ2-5	CSVGTEETQYF	TGCAGCGTGGGGACAGAAGAGACCCAGTACTTC
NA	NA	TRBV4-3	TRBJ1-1	CASSQDRPSSGEAFF	TGCGCCAGCAGCCAAGATCGGCCTTCTTCAGGGGAAGCTTTCTTT
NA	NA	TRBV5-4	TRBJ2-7	CASRDGSYEQYF	TGTGCCAGCAGGGACGGCTCCTACGAGCAGTACTTC
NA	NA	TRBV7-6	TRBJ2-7	CASSSAEEQYF	TGTGCCAGCAGCTCTGCGGAGGAGCAGTACTTC
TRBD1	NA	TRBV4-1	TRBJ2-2	CASSLIGQGNTGELFF	TGCGCCAGCAGCCTCATCGGACAGGGGAACACCGGGGAGCTGTTTTTT